This TCR beta chain is from a study of shared clonotypes between healthy human individuals. Assay execution took place at the deep level. Only in-frame clones appear in the TCRdb table, and some are missing; sequencing was by immunoSEQ multiplex PCR. The data show about 2 million clones, approximately 95% seen once. Positively selected for CCR7, the CD45RO-negative cells used as naive CD8 cells excluded terminally differentiated effector memory CD45RA+ cells. Study-wide points: Larger estimated richness was generally seen in naive subsets than in memory subsets.

Germline V gene data show CDR1 as GTSNPN and CDR2 as SVGIG (reference sequence). J was trimmed by 3 bases and V by 0 bases; bases with no gene match: 9. The CDR3 runs 17 residues. Comments on this clone: Its target is unknown.

Sequenced: naive CD8+ T cells sorted from blood. V gene TRBV30 combines with J gene TRBJ2-3; 10 bases line up with TRBD2. The receptor's source is a man aged 18 to 35 in good health. CDR3 sequence: CAWSVPLLAGVTDTQYF. The CDR3, as DNA: TGTGCCTGGAGTGTACCATTGCTAGCGGGGGTAACAGATACGCAGTATTTT.